This T cell receptor (beta chain) was recorded in a study of glioma-infiltrating T cells. TCR alpha and beta CDR3 regions were amplified from RNA using iRepertoire nested multiplex PCR. TCRdb processed the multiplex PCR reads anew with MiXCR; each CDR3 protein has one entry. The sample shows about 89,000 distinct CDR3 sequences, about 25% of them seen only once. This clonotype was recorded at least ten times. V was cut by 5 bases and J by 7 bases, with 18 bases left in between. CDR1 and CDR2 (germline): LNHNV, YYDKDF (reference sequence). The CDR3 extends over 16 amino acids. The gene calls are TRBV15 and TRBJ1-6; D is uncertain. The TCR originated in a human donor with low-grade glioma or glioblastoma, undergoing nonglioma brain surgery, or in good health (not recorded which). What was sequenced was glioma tissue, nonneoplastic brain tissue, or PBMCs (not recorded which). The CDR3 DNA reads TGTGCCACCAGCCGAAGGACCGGACGGCCGAATTCACCCCTCCACTTT. Translating it yields CATSRRTGRPNSPLHF.